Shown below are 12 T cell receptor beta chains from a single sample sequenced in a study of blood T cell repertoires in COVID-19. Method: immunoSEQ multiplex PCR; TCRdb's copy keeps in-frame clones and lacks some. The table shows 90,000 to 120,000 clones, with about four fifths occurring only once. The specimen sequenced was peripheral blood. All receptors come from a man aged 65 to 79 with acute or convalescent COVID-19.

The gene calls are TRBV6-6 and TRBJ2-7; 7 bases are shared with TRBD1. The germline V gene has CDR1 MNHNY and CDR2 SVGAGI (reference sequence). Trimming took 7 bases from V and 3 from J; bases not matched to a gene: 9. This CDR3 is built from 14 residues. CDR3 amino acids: CASILGDRFYEQYF. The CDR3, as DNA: TGTGCCAGCATACTGGGGGACAGATTCTACGAGCAGTACTTC.

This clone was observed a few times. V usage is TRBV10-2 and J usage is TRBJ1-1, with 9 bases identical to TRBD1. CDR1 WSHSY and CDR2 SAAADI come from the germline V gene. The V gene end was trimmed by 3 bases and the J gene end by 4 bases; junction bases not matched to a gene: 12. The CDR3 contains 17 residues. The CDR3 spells CASSDGQGPTISTEAFF. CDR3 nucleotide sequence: TGCGCCAGCAGTGATGGACAGGGGCCCACTATTAGCACTGAAGCTTTCTTT.

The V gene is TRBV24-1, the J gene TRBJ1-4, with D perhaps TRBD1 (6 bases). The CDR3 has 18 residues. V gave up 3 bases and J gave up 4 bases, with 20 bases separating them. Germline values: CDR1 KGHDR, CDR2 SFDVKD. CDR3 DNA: TGTGCCACCAGTGATCTCGACAGGACCAAAGGGCATAATGAAAAACTGTTTTTT. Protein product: CATSDLDRTKGHNEKLFF.

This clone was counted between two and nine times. CDR3 sequence reads: CASSPGTGTRDEQFF. The CDR3 bases are TGTGCCAGCAGCCCGGGGACAGGGACGCGCGATGAGCAGTTCTTC. This rearrangement joins TRBV7-9 to TRBJ2-1; TRBD1 agrees at 9 bases. The V segment lost 5 bases and the J segment 8 bases; nucleotides outside the gene matches: 10. The CDR3 runs to 15 residues. CDR1 and CDR2 from the germline V gene are SEHNR and FQNEAQ (reference sequence). Complete variable domain (other parts from reference TRBV7-9 and TRBJ2-1): DTGVSQNPRHKITKRGQNVTFRCDPISEHNRLYWYRQTLGQGPEFLTYFQNEAQLEKSRLLSDRFSAERPKGSFSTLEIQRTEQGDSAMYLCASSPGTGTRDEQFFGPGTRLTVL.

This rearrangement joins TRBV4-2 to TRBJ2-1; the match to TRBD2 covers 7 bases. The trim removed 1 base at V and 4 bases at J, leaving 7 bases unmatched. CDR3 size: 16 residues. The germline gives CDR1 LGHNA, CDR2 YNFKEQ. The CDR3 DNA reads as TGTGCCAGCAGCCAAGTGGGGGGGGTCGGATACAATGAGCAGTTCTTC. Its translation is CASSQVGGVGYNEQFF.

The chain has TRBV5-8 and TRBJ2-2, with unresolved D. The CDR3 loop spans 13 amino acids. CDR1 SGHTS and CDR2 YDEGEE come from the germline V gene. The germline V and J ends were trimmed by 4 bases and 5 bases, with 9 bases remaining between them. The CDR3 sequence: CASSPQVTGELFF. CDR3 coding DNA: TGTGCCAGCAGCCCGCAGGTGACCGGGGAGCTGTTTTTT.

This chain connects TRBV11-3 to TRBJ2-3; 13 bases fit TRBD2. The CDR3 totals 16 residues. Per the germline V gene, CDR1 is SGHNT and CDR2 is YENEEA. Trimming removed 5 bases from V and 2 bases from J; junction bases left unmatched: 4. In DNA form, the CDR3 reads TGTGCCAGCAGCCCAGGGACTAGCGGGGACACAGATACGCAGTATTTT. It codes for CASSPGTSGDTDTQYF. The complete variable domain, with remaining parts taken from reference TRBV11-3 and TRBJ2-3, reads EAGVVQSPRYKIIEKKQPVAFWCNPISGHNTLYWYLQNLGQGPELLIRYENEEAVDDSQLPKDRFSAERLKGVDSTLKIQPAELGDSAVYLCASSPGTSGDTDTQYFGPGTRLTVL.

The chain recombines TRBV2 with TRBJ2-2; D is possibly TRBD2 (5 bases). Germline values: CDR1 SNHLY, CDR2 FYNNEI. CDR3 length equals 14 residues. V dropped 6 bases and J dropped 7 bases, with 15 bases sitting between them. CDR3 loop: CASRELAVGGELFF. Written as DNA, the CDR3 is TGTGCCAGCAGAGAGCTAGCCGTCGGCGGGGAGCTGTTTTTT.

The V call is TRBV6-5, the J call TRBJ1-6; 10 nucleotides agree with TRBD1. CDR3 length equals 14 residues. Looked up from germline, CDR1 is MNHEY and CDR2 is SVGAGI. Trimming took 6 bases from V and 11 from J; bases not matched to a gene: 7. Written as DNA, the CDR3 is TGTGCCAGCAGCCCGGGACAGGGGATTCCACCCCTCCACTTT. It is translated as CASSPGQGIPPLHF.

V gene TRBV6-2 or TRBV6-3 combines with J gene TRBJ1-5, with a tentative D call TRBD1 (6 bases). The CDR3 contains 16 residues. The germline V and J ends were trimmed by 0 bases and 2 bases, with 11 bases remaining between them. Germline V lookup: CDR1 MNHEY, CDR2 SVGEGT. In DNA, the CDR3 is TGTGCCAGCAGTTACTCCACAGGGACCGGCAATCAGCCCCAGCATTTT. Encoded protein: CASSYSTGTGNQPQHF.

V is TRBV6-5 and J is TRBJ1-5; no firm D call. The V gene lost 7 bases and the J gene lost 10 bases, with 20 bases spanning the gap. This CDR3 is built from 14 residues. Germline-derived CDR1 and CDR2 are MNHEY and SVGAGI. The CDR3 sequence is CASTNGVGKRPQHF. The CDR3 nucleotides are TGTGCCAGCACCAACGGGGTAGGGAAACGACCCCAGCATTTT.

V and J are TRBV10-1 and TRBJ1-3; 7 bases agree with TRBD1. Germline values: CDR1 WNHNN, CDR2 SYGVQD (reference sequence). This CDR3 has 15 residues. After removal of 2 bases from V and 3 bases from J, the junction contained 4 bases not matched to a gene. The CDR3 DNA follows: TGCGCCAGCAGTGAGGACAGGGACTTTGGAAACACCATATATTTT. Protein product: CASSEDRDFGNTIYF.